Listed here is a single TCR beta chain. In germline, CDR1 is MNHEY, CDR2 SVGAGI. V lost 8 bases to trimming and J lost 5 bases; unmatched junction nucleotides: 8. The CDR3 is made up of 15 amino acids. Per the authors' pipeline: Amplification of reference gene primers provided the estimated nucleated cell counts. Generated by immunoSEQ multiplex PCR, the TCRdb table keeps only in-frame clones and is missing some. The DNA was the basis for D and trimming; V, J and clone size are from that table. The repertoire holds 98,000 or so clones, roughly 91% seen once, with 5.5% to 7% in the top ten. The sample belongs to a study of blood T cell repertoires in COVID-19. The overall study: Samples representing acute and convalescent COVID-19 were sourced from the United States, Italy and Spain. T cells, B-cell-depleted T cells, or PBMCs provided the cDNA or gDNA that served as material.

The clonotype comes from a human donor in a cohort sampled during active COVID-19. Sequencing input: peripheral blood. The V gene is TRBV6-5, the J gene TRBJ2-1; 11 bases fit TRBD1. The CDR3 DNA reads TGTGCCAGCTCCTGGGACAGGGGGTTAGACAATGAGCAGTTCTTC. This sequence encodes CASSWDRGLDNEQFF.